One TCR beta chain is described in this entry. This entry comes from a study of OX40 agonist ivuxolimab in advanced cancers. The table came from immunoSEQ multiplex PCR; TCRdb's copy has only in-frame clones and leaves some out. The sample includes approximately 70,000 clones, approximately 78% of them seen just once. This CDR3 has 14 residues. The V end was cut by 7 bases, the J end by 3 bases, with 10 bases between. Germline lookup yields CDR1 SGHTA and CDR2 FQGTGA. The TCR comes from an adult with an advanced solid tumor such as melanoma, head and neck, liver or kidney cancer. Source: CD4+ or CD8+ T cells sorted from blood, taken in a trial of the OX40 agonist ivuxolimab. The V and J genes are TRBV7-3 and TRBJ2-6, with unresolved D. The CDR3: CASNFSFGANVLTF. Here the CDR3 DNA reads TGTGCCAGCAACTTTTCATTTGGGGCCAACGTCCTGACTTTC.